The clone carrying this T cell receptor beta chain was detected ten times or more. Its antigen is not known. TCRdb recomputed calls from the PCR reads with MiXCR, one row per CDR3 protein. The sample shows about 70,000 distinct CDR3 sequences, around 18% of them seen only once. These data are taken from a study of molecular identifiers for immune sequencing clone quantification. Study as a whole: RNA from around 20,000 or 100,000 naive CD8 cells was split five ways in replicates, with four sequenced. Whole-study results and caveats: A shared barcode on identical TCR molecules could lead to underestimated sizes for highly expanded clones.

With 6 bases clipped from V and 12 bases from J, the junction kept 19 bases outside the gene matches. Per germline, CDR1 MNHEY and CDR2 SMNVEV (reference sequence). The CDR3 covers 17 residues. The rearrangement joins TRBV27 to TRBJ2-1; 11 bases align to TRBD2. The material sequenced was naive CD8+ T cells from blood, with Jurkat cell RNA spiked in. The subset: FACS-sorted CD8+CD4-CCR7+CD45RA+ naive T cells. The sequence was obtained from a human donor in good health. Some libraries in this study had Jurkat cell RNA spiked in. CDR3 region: CASSTRYSGRGAKGQFF. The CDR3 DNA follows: TGTGCCAGCAGCACCCGGTATAGCGGGAGGGGGGCCAAAGGGCAGTTCTTC.